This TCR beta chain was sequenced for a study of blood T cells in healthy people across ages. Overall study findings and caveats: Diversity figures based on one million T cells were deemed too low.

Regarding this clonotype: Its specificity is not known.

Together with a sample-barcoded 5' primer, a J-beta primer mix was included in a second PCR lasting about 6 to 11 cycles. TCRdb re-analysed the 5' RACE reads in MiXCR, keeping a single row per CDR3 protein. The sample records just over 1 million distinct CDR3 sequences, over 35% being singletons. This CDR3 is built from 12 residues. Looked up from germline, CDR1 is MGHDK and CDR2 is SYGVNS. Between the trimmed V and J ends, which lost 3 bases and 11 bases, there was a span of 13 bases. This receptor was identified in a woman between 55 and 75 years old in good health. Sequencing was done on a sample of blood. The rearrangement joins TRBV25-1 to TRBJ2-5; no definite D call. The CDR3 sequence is CASSEARLGQYF. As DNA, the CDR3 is TGTGCCAGCAGTGAGGCCCGGCTGGGGCAGTACTTC.